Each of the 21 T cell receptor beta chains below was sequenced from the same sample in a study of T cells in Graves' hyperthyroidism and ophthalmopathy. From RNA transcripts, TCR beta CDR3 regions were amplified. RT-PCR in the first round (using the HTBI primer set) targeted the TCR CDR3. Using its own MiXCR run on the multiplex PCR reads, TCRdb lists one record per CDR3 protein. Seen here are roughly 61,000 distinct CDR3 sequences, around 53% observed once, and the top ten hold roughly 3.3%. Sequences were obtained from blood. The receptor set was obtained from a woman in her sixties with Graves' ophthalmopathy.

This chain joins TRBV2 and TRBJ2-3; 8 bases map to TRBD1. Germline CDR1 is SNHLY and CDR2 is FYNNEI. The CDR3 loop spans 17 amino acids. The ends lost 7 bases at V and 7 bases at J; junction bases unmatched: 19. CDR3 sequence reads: CASMQGAGGVPFYTQYF. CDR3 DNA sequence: TGTGCCAGCATGCAGGGGGCTGGCGGGGTACCCTTTTATACGCAGTATTTT.

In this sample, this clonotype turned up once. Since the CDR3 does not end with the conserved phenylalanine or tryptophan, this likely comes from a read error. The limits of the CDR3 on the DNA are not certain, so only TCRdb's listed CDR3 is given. The CDR3 protein is CASSQVGG. The rearrangement joins TRBV14 to TRBJ2-7; TRBD1 was called by the table and not checked on the DNA. The CDR3 is 8 amino acids in total, end residues counted. Germline V lookup: CDR1 SGHDN, CDR2 FVKESK.

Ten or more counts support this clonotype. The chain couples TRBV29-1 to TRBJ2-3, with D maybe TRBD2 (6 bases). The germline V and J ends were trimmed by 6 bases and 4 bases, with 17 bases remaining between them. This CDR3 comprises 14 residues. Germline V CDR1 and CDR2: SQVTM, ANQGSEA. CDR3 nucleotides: TGCAGCGTAATACTAGCTGGTGGGGCAGATACGCAGTATTTT. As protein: CSVILAGGADTQYF.

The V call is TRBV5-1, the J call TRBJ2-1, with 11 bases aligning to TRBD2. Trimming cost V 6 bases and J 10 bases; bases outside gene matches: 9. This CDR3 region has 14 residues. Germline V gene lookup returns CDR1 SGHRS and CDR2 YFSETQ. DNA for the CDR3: TGCGCCAGCACCCGGGGTAGCGGGGGGGGCGAGCAGTTCTTC. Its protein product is CASTRGSGGGEQFF.

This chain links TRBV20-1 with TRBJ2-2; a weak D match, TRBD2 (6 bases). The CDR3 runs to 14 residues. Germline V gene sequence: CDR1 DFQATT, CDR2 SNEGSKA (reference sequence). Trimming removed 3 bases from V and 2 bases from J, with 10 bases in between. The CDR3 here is CSARRDGNTGELFF. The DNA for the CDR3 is TGCAGTGCTAGGCGGGACGGCAACACCGGGGAGCTGTTTTTT.

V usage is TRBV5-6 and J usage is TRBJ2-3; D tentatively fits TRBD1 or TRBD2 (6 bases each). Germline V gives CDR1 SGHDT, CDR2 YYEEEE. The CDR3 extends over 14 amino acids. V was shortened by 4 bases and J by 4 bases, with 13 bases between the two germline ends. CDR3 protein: CASSGMGGADTQYF. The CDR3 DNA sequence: TGTGCCAGCAGCGGTATGGGGGGCGCAGATACGCAGTATTTT.

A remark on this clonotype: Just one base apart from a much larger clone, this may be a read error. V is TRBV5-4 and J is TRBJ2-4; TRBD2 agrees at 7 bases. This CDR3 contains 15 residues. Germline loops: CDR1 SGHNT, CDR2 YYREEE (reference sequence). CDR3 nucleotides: TGTGCCAGCACCGTGGGAGGGTTGGCCAAAAACATTCGGTACTTC. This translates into CASTVGGLAKNIRYF.

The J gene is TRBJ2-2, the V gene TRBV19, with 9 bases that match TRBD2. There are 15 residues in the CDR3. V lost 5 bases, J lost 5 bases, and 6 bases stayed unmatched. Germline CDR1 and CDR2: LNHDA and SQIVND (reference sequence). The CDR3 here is CASSSSAGGTGELFF. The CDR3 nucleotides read TGTGCCAGTAGTTCGTCAGCGGGGGGTACCGGGGAGCTGTTTTTT.

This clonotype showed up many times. The CDR3: CASSQRGLGGNEQFF. CDR3 nucleotide sequence: TGCGCCAGCAGCCAACGGGGGCTGGGTGGCAATGAGCAGTTCTTC. J is TRBJ2-1 and V is TRBV4-1; D may match TRBD1 or TRBD2 (6 bases each). V lost 2 bases, J lost 6 bases, and 14 bases lay in between. CDR1 is MGHRA and CDR2 is YSYEKL in the germline V gene. The CDR3 has 15 amino acids.

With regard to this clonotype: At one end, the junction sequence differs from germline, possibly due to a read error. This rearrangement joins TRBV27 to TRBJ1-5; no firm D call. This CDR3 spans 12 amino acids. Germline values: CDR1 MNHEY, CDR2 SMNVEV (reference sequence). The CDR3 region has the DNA TGCGCCAGCAGTAAATTGGGTCGGCCCCAGCATTTT. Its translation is CASSKLGRPQHF.

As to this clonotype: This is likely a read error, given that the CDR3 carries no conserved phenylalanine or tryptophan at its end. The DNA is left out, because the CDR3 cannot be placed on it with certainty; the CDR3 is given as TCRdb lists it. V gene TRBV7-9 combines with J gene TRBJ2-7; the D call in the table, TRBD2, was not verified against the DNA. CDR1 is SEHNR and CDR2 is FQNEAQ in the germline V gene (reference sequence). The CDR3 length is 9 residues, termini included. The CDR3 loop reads CASSLPLAG.

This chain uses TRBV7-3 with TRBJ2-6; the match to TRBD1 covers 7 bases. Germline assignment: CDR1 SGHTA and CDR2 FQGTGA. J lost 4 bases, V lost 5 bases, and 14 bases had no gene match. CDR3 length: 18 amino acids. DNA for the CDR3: TGTGCCAGCAGCGCGACAGGGAAAAGGAACACCGGGGCCAACGTCCTGACTTTC. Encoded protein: CASSATGKRNTGANVLTF.

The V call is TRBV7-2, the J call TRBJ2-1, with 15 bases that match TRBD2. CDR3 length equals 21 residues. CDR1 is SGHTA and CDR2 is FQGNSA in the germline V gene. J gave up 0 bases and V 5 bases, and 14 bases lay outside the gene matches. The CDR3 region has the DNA TGTGCCAGCAGCCACCTATCGGGACTAGCGGGAGGCCCAATCTCCTACAATGAGCAGTTCTTC. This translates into CASSHLSGLAGGPISYNEQFF.

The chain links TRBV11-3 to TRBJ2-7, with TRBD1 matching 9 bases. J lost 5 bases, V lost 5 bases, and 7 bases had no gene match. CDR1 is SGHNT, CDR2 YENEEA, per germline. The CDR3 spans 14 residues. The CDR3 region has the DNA TGTGCCAGCAGCCAATTTGGGGACAGGGACGAGCAGTACTTC. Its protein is CASSQFGDRDEQYF.

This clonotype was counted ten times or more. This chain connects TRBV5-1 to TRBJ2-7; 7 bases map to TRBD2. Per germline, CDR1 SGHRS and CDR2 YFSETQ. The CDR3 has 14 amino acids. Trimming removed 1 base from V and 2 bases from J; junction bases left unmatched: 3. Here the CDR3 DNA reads TGCGCCAGCAGCTTGTGGGGGGGGACCTACGAGCAGTACTTC. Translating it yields CASSLWGGTYEQYF.

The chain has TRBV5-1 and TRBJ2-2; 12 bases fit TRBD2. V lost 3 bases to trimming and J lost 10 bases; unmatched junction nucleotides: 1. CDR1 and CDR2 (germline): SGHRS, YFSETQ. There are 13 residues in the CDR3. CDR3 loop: CASSSSGREELFF. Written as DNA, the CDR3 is TGCGCCAGCAGCTCTAGCGGGAGGGAGGAGCTGTTTTTT.

The CDR3 nucleotides read TGTGCCACCAGCAGAGATGTCGCGGGGGAAACCTACGAGCAGTACTTC. Translating gives CATSRDVAGETYEQYF. The gene calls are TRBV15 and TRBJ2-7; 7 positions agree with TRBD2. The CDR3 totals 16 residues. Germline V gene lookup returns CDR1 LNHNV and CDR2 YYDKDF (reference sequence). Losses at the gene ends were 0 bases for V and 2 bases for J; bases not matched to a gene: 7. The entire variable domain, with the rest obtained from reference TRBV15 and TRBJ2-7, is as follows: DAMVIQNPRYQVTQFGKPVTLSCSQTLNHNVMYWYQQKSSQAPKLLFHYYDKDFNNEADTPDNFQSRRPNTSFCFLDIRSPGLGDTAMYLCATSRDVAGETYEQYFGPGTRLTVT.

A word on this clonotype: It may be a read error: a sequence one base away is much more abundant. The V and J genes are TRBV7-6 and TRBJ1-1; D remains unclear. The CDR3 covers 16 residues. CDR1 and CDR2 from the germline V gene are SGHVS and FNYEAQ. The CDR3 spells CACSLGPMGVNTEAFF. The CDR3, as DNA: TGTGCCTGCAGCTTAGGGCCGATGGGAGTAAACACTGAAGCTTTCTTT.

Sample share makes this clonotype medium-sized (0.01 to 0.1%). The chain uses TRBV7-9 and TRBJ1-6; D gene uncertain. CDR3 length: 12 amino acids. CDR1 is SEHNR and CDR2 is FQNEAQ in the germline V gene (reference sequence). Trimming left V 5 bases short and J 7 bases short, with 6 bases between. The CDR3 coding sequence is TGTGCCAGCAGCGAGGGAAATTCACCCCTCCACTTT. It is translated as CASSEGNSPLHF.

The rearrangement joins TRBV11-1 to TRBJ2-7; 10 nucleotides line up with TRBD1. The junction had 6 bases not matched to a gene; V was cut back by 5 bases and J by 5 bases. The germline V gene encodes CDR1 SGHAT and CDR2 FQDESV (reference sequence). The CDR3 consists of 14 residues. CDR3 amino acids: CASSPGTGDNEQYF. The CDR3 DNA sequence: TGTGCCAGCAGCCCCGGGACAGGGGATAACGAGCAGTACTTC.

CDR3 amino acids: CASSLGRTNSPLHF. The CDR3 DNA reads as TGTGCCAGCAGCTTGGGACGTACGAATTCACCCCTCCACTTT. This chain uses TRBV5-5 with TRBJ1-6, with no clear D. The CDR3 is made up of 14 amino acids. Germline loops: CDR1 SGHKS, CDR2 YYEKEE (reference sequence). The V and J ends lost 0 bases and 7 bases respectively, with 8 bases between them.